Included here is one TCR beta chain sequence, with context. The ends lost 2 bases at V and 2 bases at J; junction bases unmatched: 9. CDR3 length: 17 residues. Per the germline V gene, CDR1 is LGHNA and CDR2 is YSLEER. The data were taken from a study of blood T cell repertoires in COVID-19. Study in general: Sites in the United States, Italy and Spain provided acute and convalescent COVID-19 samples.

Clinical histories supplied by participants themselves formed the basis of cohort assignment. Using immunoSEQ multiplex PCR, the repertoire was profiled, and TCRdb retains in-frame clones only, with some absent. The top ten clones hold 6.5% to 8% of a sample with 150,000 to 200,000 clones, approximately 88% of them seen once. The sequence was obtained from a woman aged 45-59 years who had recovered from COVID-19. The chain uses TRBV4-3 and TRBJ1-1, with 9 bases fitting TRBD1. Material for sequencing was PBMCs or T cells enriched from blood (not recorded which). The CDR3 spells CASSQNLGTGINTEAFF. CDR3 bases: TGCGCCAGCAGCCAAAATCTAGGGACAGGGATAAACACTGAAGCTTTCTTT.